This T cell receptor (beta chain) is from a study of T cells after yellow fever vaccination. Deletions cut 7 bases from V and 7 bases from J, with 16 bases between. Germline V gene lookup returns CDR1 SNHLY and CDR2 FYNNEI. There are 14 residues in the CDR3. It was through 5'RACE template switching that TCR cDNA was made, with a universal primer site and UMIs added. MiXCR was run by TCRdb on the 5' RACE reads, yielding one entry per CDR3 protein. This sample has under 400,000 distinct CDR3 sequences, with approximately 12% found just once. The J gene is TRBJ2-2, the V gene TRBV2, with D uncertain. The clonotype originates from a man aged 18-30 years who received the YFV17D yellow fever vaccine. The material sequenced was CD4+ T cells sorted from PBMCs, taken 15 days after the yellow fever booster vaccination. The CDR3 reads CASNLTPTFGELFF. As DNA, the CDR3 is TGTGCCAGCAATCTAACCCCCACCTTCGGGGAGCTGTTTTTT.